The 11 T cell receptor beta chains below were found in one sample sequenced in a study of patients and donors after allogeneic stem cell transplantation. MiXCR, applied by TCRdb to the RT-PCR reads, yields one record per CDR3 protein. The sample lists about 110,000 distinct CDR3 sequences; 35% to 45% were seen once. Sequencing used blood, either unsorted or a sorted T cell fraction (not recorded which). These receptors originate from a human donor who was either an allogeneic HSCT recipient or a stem cell or donor lymphocyte infusion donor (not recorded which). It is not recorded whose cells these are; they may come from a transplant donor.

With regard to this clonotype: With a much larger clone just one base away, this may be a read error. The chain employs TRBV21-1 and TRBJ1-2; the D call in the table, TRBD1, was not verified against the DNA. TRBV21-1 is shown as a pseudogene. The CDR3 consists of 13 residues. The CDR3 protein is CASSKGQNYGYTF. For the CDR3, the DNA is TGTGCCAGCAGCAAGGGACAGAACTATGGCTACACCTTC.

The rearrangement uses TRBV24-1 and TRBJ1-2, with D perhaps matching TRBD1 (5 bases). Germline CDR1 and CDR2: KGHDR and SFDVKD. The CDR3 spans 15 residues. V lost 3 bases to trimming and J lost 10 bases, with 20 bases between them. DNA of the CDR3: TGTGCCACCAGTGATCCAGCCGGGACGTTGGGGCACTACACCTTC. It encodes CATSDPAGTLGHYTF.

In this sample, this clonotype turned up a few times. The chain uses TRBV6-5 and TRBJ1-5; D is unclear. Germline values: CDR1 MNHEY, CDR2 SVGAGI. V lost 0 bases to trimming and J lost 2 bases, with 8 bases between them. The length of the CDR3 is 15 residues. CDR3 in amino acids: CASSYSYLGNQPQHF. The DNA for the CDR3 is TGTGCCAGCAGTTACTCGTATTTGGGCAATCAGCCCCAGCATTTT.

With regard to this clonotype: A much larger clone is a single base away; this may be a read error. The gene calls are TRBV28 and TRBJ1-1; D is unclear. The V end lost 10 bases, the J end lost 3 bases, and 9 bases lay between the germline ends. The CDR3 is made up of 11 amino acids. CDR1 is MDHEN and CDR2 is SYDVKM in the germline V gene. The CDR3 nucleotides are TGTGCCAACAGCCTTTACACTGAAGCTTTCTTT. This encodes CANSLYTEAFF.

There are many counts of this clonotype. The rearrangement uses TRBV15 and TRBJ1-1; TRBD1 might be the D (6 bases). Trimming pared 3 bases from V and 5 bases from J, leaving 10 bases between. The CDR3 has 13 amino acids. Germline CDR1 reads LNHNV; CDR2 reads YYDKDF (reference sequence). The CDR3 here is CATSRAGVTEAFF. The CDR3 coding sequence is TGTGCCACCAGCAGGGCAGGGGTAACTGAAGCTTTCTTT.

This clonotype was recorded at least ten times. V is TRBV10-3 and J is TRBJ1-2, with no clear D. V was clipped by 0 bases and J by 5 bases, with 16 bases between them. The CDR3 is 16 residues long. Germline V lookup: CDR1 ENHRY, CDR2 SYGVKD. In DNA form, the CDR3 reads TGTGCCATCAGTGAGTCTCTCCGGCGCCTTGGGTATGGCTACACCTTC. It is translated as CAISESLRRLGYGYTF.

This rearrangement joins TRBV5-1 to TRBJ2-2; D uncertain. The CDR3 has 14 amino acids. CDR1 is SGHRS, CDR2 YFSETQ, per germline. Trimming left V 0 bases short and J 1 base short, with 4 bases between. In nucleotides, the CDR3 is TGCGCCAGCAGCTTGGACCAGAACACCGGGGAGCTGTTTTTT. This encodes CASSLDQNTGELFF.

The rearrangement joins TRBV15 to TRBJ2-3; TRBD2 matches at 8 bases. Germline-derived CDR1 and CDR2 are LNHNV and YYDKDF (reference sequence). This CDR3 is 15 amino acids long. The V gene end was trimmed by 1 base and the J gene end by 0 bases; junction bases not matched to a gene: 0. This CDR3 reads CATSRGLASTDTQYF. The CDR3 DNA sequence: TGTGCCACCAGCAGAGGACTAGCGAGCACAGATACGCAGTATTTT.

This clonotype was seen a handful of times. The J gene is TRBJ1-1, the V gene TRBV10-2; 8 nucleotides agree with TRBD1. J gave up 3 bases and V 10 bases, and 7 bases lay outside the gene matches. The CDR3 totals 13 residues. Looked up from germline, CDR1 is WSHSY and CDR2 is SAAADI. The DNA of the CDR3 is TGCGCCACCTCGATACAGGGGGACACTGAAGCTTTCTTT. Translated: CATSIQGDTEAFF.

Judged by abundance, this clonotype is medium-sized. The rearrangement uses TRBV4-3 and TRBJ1-1, with no clear D. Germline V gives CDR1 LGHNA, CDR2 YSLEER. V was pared by 0 bases and J by 2 bases, with 10 bases between. The CDR3 sequence is 15 residues long. CDR3 sequence (DNA): TGCGCCAGCAGCCAAGATCGGTGGAGAAACACTGAAGCTTTCTTT. Its protein product is CASSQDRWRNTEAFF.

There are many counts of this clonotype. The genes are TRBV6-5 and TRBJ1-1, with a possible D match to TRBD1 (6 bases). The CDR3 extends over 15 amino acids. V was shortened by 4 bases and J by 0 bases, with 12 bases between the two germline ends. Germline V gene sequence: CDR1 MNHEY, CDR2 SVGAGI. CDR3 sequence: CASSSHRVVNTEAFF. DNA of the CDR3: TGTGCCAGCAGTTCACACAGGGTGGTGAACACTGAAGCTTTCTTT.